This T cell receptor (beta chain) was found in a study of blood T cell repertoires in COVID-19. The length of the CDR3 is 15 residues. Germline V gene sequence: CDR1 KGHSH, CDR2 LQKENI. V was pared by 3 bases and J by 0 bases, with 9 bases between. Using immunoSEQ multiplex PCR, the repertoire was profiled, and TCRdb retains in-frame clones only, with some absent. The sample shows fewer than 350,000 clones, approximately 85% of them seen only once. The source material was PBMCs or T cells enriched from blood (not recorded which). This receptor was obtained from a man aged 25 to 45 who had recovered from COVID-19. The V and J genes are TRBV18 and TRBJ2-4, with D possibly matching TRBD2 (6 bases). The CDR3 spells CASSPQGLAKNIQYF. DNA of the CDR3: TGTGCCAGCTCACCTCAGGGACTAGCCAAAAACATTCAGTACTTC.